This is a list of T cell receptor beta chains from one sample in a study of shared clonotypes between healthy human individuals. The protocol was immunoSEQ multiplex PCR, while the TCRdb copy is restricted to in-frame clones and leaves out a portion. Here the sample spans more than 1 million clones, approximately 80% being singletons. What was sequenced was memory CD4+ T cells from PBMCs. The receptors originated from a man younger than 35 in good health. Some clones in this sample may be carry-over from other donors' samples. Both conserved end residues are part of each CDR3. A D gene is named only where the DNA matches it firmly. Part of the rows lack a size; the others show once, few, many or a class for expanded clones.

V: TRBV7-9; D: TRBD1; size: -; J: TRBJ2-3; CDR3: CASSPDRGITDTQYF; DNA: TGTGCCAGCAGCCCGGACAGGGGCATCACAGATACGCAGTATTTT
V: TRBV5-1; D: TRBD2; size: -; J: TRBJ2-3; CDR3: CASSLLAGEGDTQYF; DNA: TGCGCCAGCAGCTTACTAGCGGGAGAGGGAGATACGCAGTATTTT
V: TRBV10-1; D: -; size: many; J: TRBJ1-1; CDR3: CASKRQPNTEAFF; DNA: TGCGCCAGCAAACGACAGCCGAACACTGAAGCTTTCTTT
V: TRBV11-2; D: -; size: -; J: TRBJ2-3; CDR3: CASSFSAGHSTDTQYF; DNA: TGTGCCAGCAGCTTTAGTGCCGGACATAGCACAGATACGCAGTATTTT
V: TRBV18; D: -; size: -; J: TRBJ1-5; CDR3: CASSPDTGGGSNQPQHF; DNA: TGTGCCAGCTCACCAGATACGGGTGGTGGTAGCAATCAGCCCCAGCATTTT
V: TRBV6-5; D: -; size: -; J: TRBJ2-7; CDR3: CASSQTTGSTYEQYF; DNA: TGTGCCAGCAGCCAAACCACCGGGTCTACCTACGAGCAGTACTTC
V: TRBV9; D: -; size: once; J: TRBJ2-2; CDR3: CASSADSLNTGELFF; DNA: TGTGCCAGCAGCGCGGACAGTTTGAACACCGGGGAGCTGTTTTTT
V: TRBV5-1; D: -; size: -; J: TRBJ2-7; CDR3: CASSLPSGIPSYEQYF; DNA: TGCGCCAGCAGCTTGCCGAGCGGAATACCCTCCTACGAGCAGTACTTC
V: TRBV10-2; D: TRBD1; size: few; J: TRBJ1-2; CDR3: CASSRQGDYGYTF; DNA: TGCGCCAGCAGCCGACAGGGGGACTATGGCTACACCTTC
V: TRBV7-2; D: TRBD1; size: -; J: TRBJ1-2; CDR3: CASSRGQGASYGYTF; DNA: TGTGCCAGCAGCCGGGGACAGGGGGCGTCTTATGGCTACACCTTC